This entry concerns a single TCR beta chain. Genomic DNA (from each subset) was split evenly across several immunoSEQ plates. Original methodology: Junction-only sequences without quality scores were provided by ImmunoSEQ, so filtering was different. Some clones are missing from TCRdb's copy, which holds only in-frame ones; the method was immunoSEQ multiplex PCR. The V and J calls and clone size come from that table; D and trimming were worked out from the DNA. The sample lists under 850,000 clones; nearly 95% were seen once. Cells designated naive CD8 were CD45RO-negative and were positively selected for CCR7, with terminally differentiated effector memory CD45RA+ cells excluded. The healthy adult donors were HIV-negative and reported no recent acute infections or vaccinations. Germline CDR1 WNHNN, CDR2 SYGVQD (reference sequence). The CDR3 consists of 16 residues. The J segment lost 3 bases and the V segment lost 0 bases, leaving 2 bases of the junction unmatched.

This sample is part of a study of shared clonotypes between healthy human individuals. This TCR was sampled from a man younger than 40 in good health. The source material was naive CD8+ T cells sorted from blood. The chain joins TRBV10-1 to TRBJ2-1, with 10 positions matching TRBD1. For the CDR3, the DNA is TGCGCCAGCAGTGAGTCCGGACAGGGGGTCTACAATGAGCAGTTCTTC. Its protein is CASSESGQGVYNEQFF.